This T cell receptor beta chain derives from a study of blood T cell repertoires in COVID-19. Germline values: CDR1 MNHEY, CDR2 SVGAGI. The CDR3 sequence is 15 residues long. Trimming stripped 0 bases from V and 2 bases from J, with 8 bases between. Original methodology: Amplified reference gene primers provided the basis for estimating nucleated cell counts. TCRdb's table, derived via immunoSEQ multiplex PCR, lists solely in-frame clones and lacks some. V and J calls and clone size are those listed in that table; D and trimming were worked out from the DNA. The table records about 220,000 clones, less than 90% of them present only once. A single count supports this clone.

The sequence was obtained from a man under 40 with active or convalescent COVID-19. The sample taken for sequencing was peripheral blood. The rearrangement joins TRBV6-5 to TRBJ1-5; weak D call: TRBD1 (6 bases). CDR3 loop: CASSYSNRGNQPQHF. CDR3 nucleotides: TGTGCCAGCAGTTACTCGAACAGGGGCAATCAGCCCCAGCATTTT.